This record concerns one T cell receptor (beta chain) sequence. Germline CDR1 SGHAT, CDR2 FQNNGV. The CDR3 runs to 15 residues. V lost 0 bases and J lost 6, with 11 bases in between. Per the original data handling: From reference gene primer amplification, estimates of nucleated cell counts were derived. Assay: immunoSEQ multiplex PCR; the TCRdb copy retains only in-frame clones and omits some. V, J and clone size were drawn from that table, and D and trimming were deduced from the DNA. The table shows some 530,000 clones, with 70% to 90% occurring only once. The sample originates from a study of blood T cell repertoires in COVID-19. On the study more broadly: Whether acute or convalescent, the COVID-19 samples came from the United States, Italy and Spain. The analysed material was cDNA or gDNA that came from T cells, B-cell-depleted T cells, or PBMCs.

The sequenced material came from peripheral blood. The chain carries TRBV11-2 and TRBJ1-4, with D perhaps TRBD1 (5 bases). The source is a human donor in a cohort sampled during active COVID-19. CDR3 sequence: CASSLEGGEHEKLFF. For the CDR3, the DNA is TGTGCCAGCAGCTTAGAGGGGGGGGAACATGAAAAACTGTTTTTT. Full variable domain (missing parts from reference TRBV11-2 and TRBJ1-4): EAGVAQSPRYKIIEKRQSVAFWCNPISGHATLYWYQQILGQGPKLLIQFQNNGVVDDSQLPKDRFSAERLKGVDSTLKIQPAKLEDSAVYLCASSLEGGEHEKLFFGSGTQLSVL.